This is a list of T cell receptor beta chains from one sample in a study of long-term antiretroviral therapy in people with HIV. The protocol was immunoSEQ multiplex PCR, while the TCRdb copy is restricted to in-frame clones and leaves out a portion. This sample has tens of thousands of clones, with more than 85% found just once. The sequenced sample was unsorted PBMCs, obtained 4.4 years after starting antiretroviral therapy. The receptor set was obtained from a woman between 50 and 59 years old with HIV. The conserved cysteine and the conserved F or W are not part of the CDR3 here. Clone size appears in some rows only: once, few, many, or a class for an expanded clone.

v_gene	abundance	j_gene	CDR3aa
TRBV9	once	TRBJ1-5	ASSVGWGFNQPQH
TRBV6-5	-	TRBJ1-1	ASSYSYSQNTEAF
TRBV7-9	-	TRBJ2-7	ASSLAGRFSYEQY
TRBV7-9	-	TRBJ2-6	ASTPGGSGANVLT
TRBV7-3	-	TRBJ2-5	ASSSTGGVETQY
TRBV6-5	-	TRBJ2-3	ASFDSKDTQY
TRBV29-1	-	TRBJ2-7	SVEDDAGEVHEQY
TRBV5-4	-	TRBJ2-4	ASSPGTGRAKNIQY
TRBV19	-	TRBJ1-2	ASSKSGKKLNGYT
TRBV5-6	once	TRBJ2-5	ASRRQGKQY
TRBV5-8	-	TRBJ1-5	ASSRTGGRQPQH
TRBV7-3	-	TRBJ2-3	ASSLIGGRSTDTQY
TRBV5-6	-	TRBJ1-5	ASSLVGTNQPQH
TRBV6-1	-	TRBJ2-7	ASSEVLGSAYEQY
TRBV5-1	-	TRBJ2-5	ASSLYGGDRETQY
TRBV19	-	TRBJ1-4	ASSAPGLGEKLF
TRBV10-3	-	TRBJ1-2	AITRGTGGSYGYT
TRBV25-1	-	TRBJ2-7	ASSEPGTLEQY
TRBV10-3	-	TRBJ1-2	AISLDSNYGYT
TRBV7-3	-	TRBJ1-1	ASSLMGTGTEAF
TRBV19	-	TRBJ2-7	ASRGGSAGTVTNEQY
TRBV9	-	TRBJ1-3	ASSVGSSGNTIY
TRBV2	once	TRBJ2-7	ASSDGDRGLDEQY